This is a list of T cell receptor beta chains from one sample in a study of technical replicates of blood from four donors. Profiled with immunoSEQ multiplex PCR; TCRdb holds only in-frame clones, not every one. Among around 80,000 clones listed, 95% to 97% were seen once. Sample: T cells isolated from PBMCs. The receptor source for this set is a human donor in good health. Each CDR3 is given with its conserved first and last residue. The D gene is left open where the match is weak. Rows may omit the clone size; those that give it use once, few, many or a size class.

TRBD2	TRBV11-3	.	TRBJ2-1	CASSLGLAGGKQFF	TGTGCCAGCAGCCTTGGACTAGCGGGAGGAAAGCAGTTCTTC
.	TRBV7-9	.	TRBJ2-5	CASSVGSWETQYF	TGTGCCAGCAGCGTCGGGAGCTGGGAGACCCAGTACTTC
.	TRBV7-2	.	TRBJ1-1	CASSWGREGHTEAFF	TGTGCCAGCAGCTGGGGCCGGGAGGGTCACACTGAAGCTTTCTTT
.	TRBV5-1	.	TRBJ2-3	CASSFRRVTDTQYF	TGCGCCAGCAGCTTCCGCAGGGTCACAGATACGCAGTATTTT
TRBD1	TRBV6-1	.	TRBJ2-7	CASSETGGAGTYEQYF	TGTGCCAGCAGTGAGACAGGGGGCGCGGGGACTTACGAGCAGTACTTC
.	TRBV2	.	TRBJ1-1	CASGTEAFF	TGTGCCAGCGGGACAGAAGCTTTCTTT
TRBD1	TRBV19	.	TRBJ1-2	CASRPLTGDYGYTF	TGTGCCAGTCGTCCACTGACAGGGGACTATGGCTACACCTTC
.	TRBV27	.	TRBJ2-4	CASSLFRGGKNIQYF	TGTGCCAGCAGTTTATTCCGTGGGGGGAAAAACATTCAGTACTTC
TRBD1	TRBV29-1	.	TRBJ1-2	CSVRTGAEYGYTF	TGCAGCGTTAGGACAGGGGCAGAGTATGGCTACACCTTC
.	TRBV4-3	.	TRBJ2-1	CASSQDTGIDEQFF	TGCGCCAGCAGCCAAGATACAGGGATCGATGAGCAGTTCTTC
.	TRBV12-2	.	TRBJ1-4	CASRLVVAPREKLFF	TGTGCAAGTCGCTTAGTTGTAGCGCCAAGAGAAAAACTGTTTTTT
.	TRBV18	.	TRBJ2-3	CASSPPPGSDTQYF	TGTGCCAGCTCACCACCGCCGGGATCAGATACGCAGTATTTT
.	TRBV6-1	.	TRBJ2-7	CASSGQAYEQYF	TGTGCCAGCAGTGGACAGGCCTACGAGCAGTACTTC
TRBD1	TRBV27	.	TRBJ2-3	CASRPTGSTDTQYF	TGTGCCAGCAGACCGACAGGGAGCACAGATACGCAGTATTTT
TRBD2	TRBV19	.	TRBJ2-7	CASSNAGLAGYEQYF	TGTGCCAGTAGTAACGCGGGACTAGCGGGGTACGAGCAGTACTTC
.	TRBV19	.	TRBJ1-5	CASSVHSNQPQHF	TGTGCCAGTAGTGTCCACTCGAATCAGCCCCAGCATTTT
.	TRBV13	.	TRBJ2-1	CASSRRDSRNYNEQFF	TGTGCCAGCAGCCGACGGGACTCTAGGAACTACAATGAGCAGTTCTTC
.	TRBV6-1	.	TRBJ1-2	CASSEGFAGAYGYTF	TGTGCCAGCAGTGAGGGTTTTGCGGGGGCCTATGGCTACACCTTC
TRBD2	TRBV27	.	TRBJ2-2	CASSLAPTSGSLNTGELFF	TGTGCCAGCAGTTTAGCTCCCACTAGCGGGAGCTTGAACACCGGGGAGCTGTTTTTT
.	TRBV7-2	.	TRBJ1-2	CASSLETVPGYTF	TGTGCCAGCAGCTTAGAGACAGTTCCTGGCTACACCTTC
.	TRBV28	.	TRBJ1-4	CASSLDSVNEKLFF	TGTGCCAGTAGCCTGGACAGTGTTAATGAAAAACTGTTTTTT
.	TRBV5-6	.	TRBJ2-2	CASSQRYTGELFF	TGTGCCAGCAGCCAACGGTACACCGGGGAGCTGTTTTTT
.	TRBV2	.	TRBJ1-2	CASIYQGGGYTF	TGTGCCAGCATTTACCAGGGAGGAGGCTACACCTTC
.	TRBV28	.	TRBJ2-5	CASSYFGLLETQYF	TGTGCCAGCAGTTACTTCGGACTATTAGAGACCCAGTACTTC
.	TRBV5-4	.	TRBJ2-2	CASSFPDTRELFF	TGTGCCAGCAGCTTTCCCGACACCAGGGAGCTGTTTTTT
.	TRBV20-1	once	TRBJ2-7	CSARDGRKQYF	TGCAGTGCTAGAGATGGCAGGAAGCAGTACTTC
TRBD2	TRBV7-9	.	TRBJ2-3	CASSSLAGGADTQYF	TGTGCCAGCAGCTCTCTGGCGGGAGGGGCAGATACGCAGTATTTT
.	TRBV7-9	.	TRBJ1-5	CASSLTAQPQHF	TGTGCCAGCAGCTTAACAGCTCAGCCCCAGCATTTT
TRBD2	TRBV5-4	.	TRBJ2-1	CASSLGGLAGEYNEQFF	TGTGCCAGCAGCTTGGGGGGACTAGCGGGGGAATACAATGAGCAGTTCTTC
TRBD2	TRBV4-1	.	TRBJ2-1	CASSSRRLWGREGIEQFF	TGCGCCAGCAGCTCAAGACGACTGTGGGGGAGGGAGGGCATTGAGCAGTTCTTC
.	TRBV28	.	TRBJ1-4	CASGLAHEKLFF	TGTGCCAGCGGCTTGGCTCATGAAAAACTGTTTTTT
.	TRBV4-2	.	TRBJ2-7	CASSQTVTYEQYF	TGTGCCAGCAGCCAGACAGTTACCTACGAGCAGTACTTC
.	TRBV18	.	TRBJ2-3	CASSQGRDTDTQYF	TGTGCCAGCTCACAAGGCAGGGACACAGATACGCAGTATTTT
.	TRBV5-4	.	TRBJ2-1	CASSTTSLSYNEQFF	TGTGCCAGCAGCACGACTAGTCTCTCCTACAATGAGCAGTTCTTC
.	TRBV11-1	.	TRBJ2-7	CASSQNYEQYF	TGTGCCAGCAGCCAAAATTACGAGCAGTACTTC
TRBD1	TRBV6-1	.	TRBJ1-3	CASSRTGAGNTIYF	TGTGCCAGCAGCCGGACAGGGGCTGGAAACACCATATATTTT
.	TRBV10-3	.	TRBJ1-1	CAISERQAEAFF	TGTGCCATCAGTGAGCGGCAGGCTGAAGCTTTCTTT
TRBD1	TRBV11-3	.	TRBJ2-2	CASSFLDRGCTGELFF	TGTGCCAGCAGCTTTCTCGACAGGGGTTGTACCGGGGAGCTGTTTTTT
TRBD2	TRBV27	.	TRBJ2-1	CASSLRGRGTYNEQFF	TGTGCCAGCAGTTTACGCGGGAGAGGCACCTACAATGAGCAGTTCTTC
.	TRBV7-3	.	TRBJ2-2	CASSRNTGELFF	TGTGCCAGCAGCCGGAACACCGGGGAGCTGTTTTTT